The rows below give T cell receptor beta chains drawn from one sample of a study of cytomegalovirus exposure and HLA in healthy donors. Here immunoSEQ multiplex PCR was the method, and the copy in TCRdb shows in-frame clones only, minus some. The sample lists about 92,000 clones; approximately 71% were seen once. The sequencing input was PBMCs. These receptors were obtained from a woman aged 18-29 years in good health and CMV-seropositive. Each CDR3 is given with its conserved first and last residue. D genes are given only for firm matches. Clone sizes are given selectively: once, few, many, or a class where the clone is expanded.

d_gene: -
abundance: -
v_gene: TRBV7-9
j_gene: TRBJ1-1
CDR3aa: CASSPAGGTEAFF
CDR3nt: TGTGCCAGCAGCCCCGCGGGTGGAACTGAAGCTTTCTTT

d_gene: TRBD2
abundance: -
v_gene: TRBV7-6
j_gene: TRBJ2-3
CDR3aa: CASSLVRTSGENTQYF
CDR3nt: TGTGCCAGCAGCTTAGTACGGACTAGCGGGGAAAATACGCAGTATTTT

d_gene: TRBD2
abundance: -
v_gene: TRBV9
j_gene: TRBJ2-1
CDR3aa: CASSAGLAGSHEQFF
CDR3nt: TGTGCCAGCAGCGCGGGACTAGCGGGGTCTCATGAGCAGTTCTTC

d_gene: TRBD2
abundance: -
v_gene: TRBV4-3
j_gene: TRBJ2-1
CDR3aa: CASSQELAGALGLDEQFF
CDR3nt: TGCGCCAGCAGCCAAGAACTAGCGGGAGCCTTAGGTCTGGATGAGCAGTTCTTC

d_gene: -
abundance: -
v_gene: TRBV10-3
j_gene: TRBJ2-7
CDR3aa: CATYSREQYF
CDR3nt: TGTGCCACCTACTCGCGGGAGCAGTACTTC

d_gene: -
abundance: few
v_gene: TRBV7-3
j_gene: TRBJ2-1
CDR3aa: CASSPNRETYNEQFF
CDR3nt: TGTGCCAGCAGCCCGAACAGAGAGACCTACAATGAGCAGTTCTTC

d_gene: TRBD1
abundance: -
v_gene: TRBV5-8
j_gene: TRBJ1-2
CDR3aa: CASSWGQHRGYTF
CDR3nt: TGTGCCAGCAGCTGGGGACAGCACAGAGGCTACACCTTC

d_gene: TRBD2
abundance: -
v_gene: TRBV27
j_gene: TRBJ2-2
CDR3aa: CASSSLTSGRTGELFF
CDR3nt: TGTGCCAGCAGTTCCCTGACTAGCGGGAGAACGGGGGAGCTGTTTTTT

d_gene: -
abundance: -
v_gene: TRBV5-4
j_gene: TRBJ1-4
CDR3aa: CASSLDSEKLFF
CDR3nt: TGTGCCAGCAGCTTGGACAGTGAAAAACTGTTTTTT

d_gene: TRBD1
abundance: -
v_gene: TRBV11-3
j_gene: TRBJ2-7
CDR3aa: CAGTDRGRESYEQYF
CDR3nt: TGTGCCGGAACCGACAGGGGGCGAGAATCCTACGAGCAGTACTTC

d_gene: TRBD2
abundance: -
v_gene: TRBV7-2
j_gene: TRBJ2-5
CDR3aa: CASSTPGLADQETQYF
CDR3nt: TGTGCCAGCAGTACCCCGGGACTAGCGGACCAAGAGACCCAGTACTTC

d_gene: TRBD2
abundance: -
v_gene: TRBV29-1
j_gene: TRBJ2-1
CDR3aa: CSVGMLAGGYNEQFF
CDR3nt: TGCAGCGTTGGGATGTTGGCGGGAGGCTACAATGAGCAGTTCTTC

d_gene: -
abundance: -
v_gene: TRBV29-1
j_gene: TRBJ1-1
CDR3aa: CSVGALTEAFF
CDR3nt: TGCAGCGTTGGAGCTCTAACCGAAGCTTTCTTT

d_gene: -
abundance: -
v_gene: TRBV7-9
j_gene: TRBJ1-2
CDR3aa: CASSLVWSGYTF
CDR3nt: TGTGCCAGCAGCTTAGTATGGAGTGGCTACACCTTC

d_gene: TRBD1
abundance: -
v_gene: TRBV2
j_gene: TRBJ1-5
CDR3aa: CASVGDRNFQPQHF
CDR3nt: TGTGCCAGCGTTGGGGACAGGAATTTTCAGCCCCAGCATTTT

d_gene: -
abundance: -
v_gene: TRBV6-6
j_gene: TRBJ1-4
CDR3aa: CASSYSRVGEKLFF
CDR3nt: TGTGCCAGCAGTTACTCCAGGGTTGGGGAAAAACTGTTTTTT

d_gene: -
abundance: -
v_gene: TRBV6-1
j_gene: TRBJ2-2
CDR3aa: CASLGRANTGELFF
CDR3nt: TGTGCCAGCCTTGGCAGGGCGAACACCGGGGAGCTGTTTTTT

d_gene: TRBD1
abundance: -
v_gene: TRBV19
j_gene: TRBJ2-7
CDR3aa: CASSIRQGSYEQYF
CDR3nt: TGTGCCAGTAGTATACGACAGGGGTCCTACGAGCAGTACTTC

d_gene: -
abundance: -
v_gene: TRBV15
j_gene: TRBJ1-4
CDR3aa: CATSKQGGPNEKLFF
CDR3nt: TGTGCCACCAGCAAACAGGGAGGGCCGAATGAAAAACTGTTTTTT

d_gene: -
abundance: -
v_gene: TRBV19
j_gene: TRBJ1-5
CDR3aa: CASSMAGNQPQHF
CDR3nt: TGTGCCAGTAGTATGGCTGGCAATCAGCCCCAGCATTTT

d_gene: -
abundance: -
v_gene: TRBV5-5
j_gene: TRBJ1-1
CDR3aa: CASSLRYTGSAFF
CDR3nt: TGTGCCAGCAGCTTGCGGTATACAGGGAGCGCTTTCTTT

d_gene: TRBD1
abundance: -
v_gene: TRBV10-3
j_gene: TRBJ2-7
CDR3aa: CAVSSPGQGLYEQYF
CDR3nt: TGTGCCGTCTCCAGTCCGGGACAGGGGCTCTACGAGCAGTACTTC

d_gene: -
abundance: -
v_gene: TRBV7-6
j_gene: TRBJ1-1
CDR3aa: CASSLAGGPRMNTEAFF
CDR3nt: TGTGCCAGCAGCTTAGCGGGGGGGCCTCGGATGAACACTGAAGCTTTCTTT

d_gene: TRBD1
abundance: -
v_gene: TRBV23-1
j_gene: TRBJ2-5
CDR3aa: CASSRPGQGLETQYF
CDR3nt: TGCGCCAGCAGCCGCCCGGGACAGGGGTTGGAGACCCAGTACTTC

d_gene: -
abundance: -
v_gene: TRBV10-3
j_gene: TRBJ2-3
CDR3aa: CAIRDRETDTQYF
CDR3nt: TGTGCCATCAGGGATAGGGAGACAGATACGCAGTATTTT

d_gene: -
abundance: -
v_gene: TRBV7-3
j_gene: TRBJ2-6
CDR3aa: CASSLSGGAGANVLTF
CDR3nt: TGTGCCAGCAGCTTATCTGGGGGCGCTGGGGCCAACGTCCTGACTTTC

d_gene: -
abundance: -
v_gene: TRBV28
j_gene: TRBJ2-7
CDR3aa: CASRRASYEQYF
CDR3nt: TGTGCCAGCCGAAGAGCTTCCTACGAGCAGTACTTC

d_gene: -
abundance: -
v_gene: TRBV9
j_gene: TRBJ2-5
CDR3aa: CASSPRRDELQYF
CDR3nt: TGTGCCAGCAGCCCAAGGAGGGACGAGCTCCAGTACTTC

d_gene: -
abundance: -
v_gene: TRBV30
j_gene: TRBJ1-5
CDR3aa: CAWSLEGNQPQHF
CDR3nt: TGTGCCTGGAGTTTAGAGGGCAATCAGCCCCAGCATTTT

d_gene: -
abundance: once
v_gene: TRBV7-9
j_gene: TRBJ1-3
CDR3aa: CASSLGLGNTIYF
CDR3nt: TGTGCCAGCAGCTTAGGACTTGGAAACACCATATATTTT

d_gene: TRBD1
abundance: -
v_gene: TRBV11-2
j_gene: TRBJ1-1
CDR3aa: CASSPLTGSMNTEAFF
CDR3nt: TGTGCCAGCAGCCCATTGACAGGGTCGATGAACACTGAAGCTTTCTTT

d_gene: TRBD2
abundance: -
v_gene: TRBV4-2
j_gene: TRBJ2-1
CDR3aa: CASSQDRFATSGIRNEQFF
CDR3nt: TGTGCCAGCAGCCAAGATAGGTTCGCCACTAGCGGAATCCGGAATGAGCAGTTCTTC

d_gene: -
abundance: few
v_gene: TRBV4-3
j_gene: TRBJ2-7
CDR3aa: CASSQRAGTATYEQYF
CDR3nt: TGCGCCAGCAGCCAGAGAGCCGGGACTGCAACCTACGAGCAGTACTTC

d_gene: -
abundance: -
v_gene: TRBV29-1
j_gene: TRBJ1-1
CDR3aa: CSVEGSGGGKAFF
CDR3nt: TGCAGCGTTGAAGGAAGCGGAGGTGGGAAAGCTTTCTTT

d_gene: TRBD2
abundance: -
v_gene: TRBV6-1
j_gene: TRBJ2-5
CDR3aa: CASTGTSGSPQYF
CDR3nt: TGTGCCAGCACCGGGACTAGCGGGAGTCCCCAGTACTTC

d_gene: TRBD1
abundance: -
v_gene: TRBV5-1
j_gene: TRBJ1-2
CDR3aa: CASSETGQGTGGYTF
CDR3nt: TGCGCCAGCAGCGAGACGGGACAGGGAACTGGTGGCTACACCTTC

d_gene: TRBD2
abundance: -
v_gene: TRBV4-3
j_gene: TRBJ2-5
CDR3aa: CASSQAWLAGETQYF
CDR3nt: TGCGCCAGCAGCCAAGCATGGCTAGCGGGAGAGACCCAGTACTTC

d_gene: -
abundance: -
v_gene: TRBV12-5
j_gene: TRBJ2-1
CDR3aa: CASGLGGVNEQFF
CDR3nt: TGTGCTAGTGGTTTGGGGGGGGTCAATGAGCAGTTCTTC

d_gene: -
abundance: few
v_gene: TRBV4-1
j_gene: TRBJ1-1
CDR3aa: CASSQESGIMNTEAFF
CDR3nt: TGCGCCAGCAGCCAAGAGTCCGGGATTATGAACACTGAAGCTTTCTTT